These T cell receptor beta chains were read from a single sample in a study of Graves' ophthalmopathy and Graves' hyperthyroidism. Using its own MiXCR run on the multiplex PCR reads, TCRdb lists one record per CDR3 protein. The sample has over a million distinct CDR3 sequences, about two fifths seen once. The sample comprised peripheral blood or thyroid tissue (not recorded which). The origin of the receptors is an adult man with Graves' hyperthyroidism. The CDR3 runs from the conserved cysteine through the conserved F or W. Fields, in order: V gene, J gene, CDR3 protein.

>TRBV15|TRBJ2-5
CATIAGGQETQYF
>TRBV7-2|TRBJ1-5
CASSLAGRNSYEHF
>TRBV25-1|TRBJ2-5
CASSEDRVGEETQYF
>TRBV7-8|TRBJ2-2
CASRSGTAVTGELFF
>TRBV14|TRBJ2-7
CASSGARRDRSSYEQYF
>TRBV7-3|TRBJ2-7
CASSLMTEHEQYF
>TRBV7-9|TRBJ1-1
CASSSHEGTTEAFF
>TRBV13|TRBJ1-2
CASSLTQGAYYGYTF
>TRBV12-3/TRBV12-4|-
CASSFMGNEQFF
>TRBV2|TRBJ1-3
CASSPDRVGGNTIYF
>TRBV6-2/TRBV6-3|TRBJ2-7
CASSALPSSVSEQYF
>TRBV24-1|TRBJ2-7
CATSESSAVAEQYF
>TRBV2|TRBJ2-1
CASRSLGGNEQFF
>TRBV20-1|TRBJ2-7
CSASSGGTRAYEQYF
>TRBV6-5|TRBJ2-5
CASRVREPETQYF
>TRBV28|TRBJ1-1
CASSFGPSFPEAFF
>TRBV12-3/TRBV12-4|TRBJ2-7
CASSFPGQGGSYEQYF
>TRBV2|TRBJ2-2
CASKWGTSVGDTGELFF
>TRBV24-1|TRBJ2-3
CATSPVGSTDTQYF
>TRBV10-2|TRBJ2-7
CASSAGLAGGPWQYF
>TRBV15|TRBJ2-2
CATSRGHSGELFF
>TRBV5-1|TRBJ1-2
CASSVGKWYGYTF
>TRBV7-2|TRBJ2-7
CASSGTSGRDEQYF
>TRBV11-2|TRBJ2-5
CASSLELAGSETQYF
>TRBV6-1|TRBJ1-5
CASSPLVQGAGQPQHF
>TRBV29-1|TRBJ2-7
CSAQRGADGPYEQYF
>TRBV7-9|TRBJ2-2
CASSFPRIRAGELFF
>TRBV29-1|TRBJ1-1
CSTTGPTEAFF
>TRBV5-1|TRBJ1-4
CASSPGRSGRRAEKLFF
>TRBV19|TRBJ2-7
CASRTGTAYEQYF
>TRBV25-1|TRBJ1-1
CASSEGGWGGMNTEAFF
>TRBV9|TRBJ2-7
CASSAGTASKQYF
>TRBV7-3|TRBJ2-7
CASSSRSTAYEQYF
>TRBV2|TRBJ1-2
CASSDRGGGGYGYTF
>TRBV11-2|TRBJ1-6
CASSLVWHPESSYNSPLHF
>TRBV25-1|TRBJ1-6
CASSEGFGSSPLHF
>TRBV2|TRBJ2-6
CASSDDRDSPWARANVLTF
>TRBV6-1|TRBJ2-5
CASSYGSQETQYF
>TRBV2|TRBJ2-2
CASSEGDGYTGELFF
>TRBV7-9|TRBJ2-7
CASSSSNYEQYF
>TRBV19|TRBJ1-2
CASWDRPNYGYTF
>TRBV5-1|TRBJ2-3
CASKVVRTDTQYF
>TRBV7-9|TRBJ1-3
CASSQTGFNSFGGNTIYF
>TRBV29-1|TRBJ1-1
CSVAVGTTNTEAFF
>TRBV10-3|TRBJ2-2
CAITPSGGNTGELFF